These T cell receptor beta chains were read from a single sample in a study of CD8 T cells in ankylosing spondylitis. From the 5' RACE reads, TCRdb called clonotypes with MiXCR, one entry per CDR3 protein. The table lists over 400,000 distinct CDR3 sequences, about 24% of them singletons. Sequenced input: blood, either unsorted or a sorted T cell fraction (not recorded which). These receptors were taken from a male donor with ankylosing spondylitis. Each CDR3 is given with its conserved first and last residue. A D gene is named only where the DNA matches it firmly. Rows give clone size only sometimes, using once, few, many, or a class for an expanded clone.

>NA|TRBJ1-1|few|TRBV15
CATSLEGRLNTEAFF
TGTGCCACCAGCCTCGAAGGAAGGTTGAACACTGAAGCTTTCTTT
>TRBD1|TRBJ2-3|few|TRBV18
CASSRDRKDTQYF
TGTGCCAGCTCCCGGGACAGAAAAGATACGCAGTATTTT
>NA|TRBJ2-2|few|TRBV27
CASSGRTATGELFF
TGTGCCAGCAGTGGGCGGACAGCCACCGGGGAGCTGTTTTTT
>NA|TRBJ1-1|NA|TRBV5-5
CASSLAAGNTEAFF
TGTGCCAGCAGCTTGGCCGCAGGAAACACTGAAGCTTTCTTT
>NA|TRBJ1-5|NA|TRBV15
CATSREGRSNQPQHF
TGTGCCACCAGCAGAGAAGGACGCAGCAATCAGCCCCAGCATTTT
>NA|TRBJ2-4|NA|TRBV12-3/TRBV12-4
CASSLVTGLAKNIQYF
TGTGCCAGCAGTTTAGTGACGGGGCTAGCCAAAAACATTCAGTACTTC
>TRBD2|TRBJ2-1|NA|TRBV5-1
CASSWSGSQNNEQFF
TGCGCCAGCAGCTGGAGCGGGAGTCAAAACAATGAGCAGTTCTTC
>NA|TRBJ2-1|NA|TRBV20-1
CSAPEGGSSYNEQFF
TGCAGTGCTCCTGAGGGAGGAAGCTCCTACAATGAGCAGTTCTTC
>NA|TRBJ2-1|few|TRBV10-3
CAISAHNEQFF
TGTGCCATCAGCGCCCACAATGAGCAGTTCTTC
>TRBD2|TRBJ2-2|few|TRBV20-1
CSAAGTSLAGELFF
TGCAGTGCGGCCGGGACTAGCTTGGCCGGGGAGCTGTTTTTT
>NA|TRBJ2-7|few|TRBV12-3/TRBV12-4
CASTRDSRSYEQYF
TGTGCCAGCACCAGGGATTCCAGATCCTACGAGCAGTACTTC
>TRBD1|TRBJ2-7|NA|TRBV7-9
CASSTPGQGAYEQYF
TGTGCCAGCAGCACTCCGGGACAGGGGGCCTACGAGCAGTACTTC
>TRBD1|TRBJ2-5|NA|TRBV20-1
CSTQGPQETQYF
TGCAGTACACAGGGGCCCCAAGAGACCCAGTACTTC
>NA|TRBJ1-5|few|TRBV12-3/TRBV12-4
CASSLSNREDQPQHF
TGTGCCAGCAGTTTAAGCAACAGGGAGGATCAGCCCCAGCATTTT
>TRBD2|TRBJ2-1|NA|TRBV20-1
CSARAGGGEGKNEQFF
TGCAGTGCTAGAGCTGGTGGTGGGGAGGGGAAGAATGAGCAGTTCTTC
>NA|TRBJ2-5|many|TRBV12-3/TRBV12-4
CASTLGETQYF
TGTGCCAGCACCCTCGGAGAGACCCAGTACTTC
>TRBD1|TRBJ1-2|NA|TRBV27
CASSFHDRGLGYTF
TGTGCCAGCAGTTTTCACGACAGGGGGCTTGGCTACACCTTC
>NA|TRBJ1-1|few|TRBV12-3/TRBV12-4
CASRKDMTEAFF
TGTGCCAGCAGAAAGGACATGACTGAAGCTTTCTTT
>NA|TRBJ2-5|few|TRBV18
CASSPAWGNQETQYF
TGTGCCAGCTCACCGGCCTGGGGGAACCAAGAGACCCAGTACTTC
>TRBD2|TRBJ2-1|NA|TRBV5-1
CASSSSGNPAYNEQFF
TGCGCCAGCAGCTCTAGCGGAAACCCGGCATACAATGAGCAGTTCTTC
>TRBD2|TRBJ2-1|NA|TRBV20-1
CSARDRGTSGYNEQFF
TGCAGTGCTAGAGATCGCGGGACTAGCGGATACAATGAGCAGTTCTTC
>NA|TRBJ2-3|NA|TRBV24-1
CATSDLDTQYF
TGTGCCACCAGTGATTTAGATACGCAGTATTTT
>TRBD2|TRBJ2-1|NA|TRBV20-1
CSARSGPSYNEQFF
TGCAGTGCCCGTAGCGGGCCCTCCTACAATGAGCAGTTCTTC
>TRBD2|TRBJ2-1|few|TRBV14
CASSQPGLAGDEQFF
TGTGCCAGCAGCCAACCAGGACTAGCGGGAGATGAGCAGTTCTTC
>NA|TRBJ2-1|many|TRBV5-1
CASSLGLVNNEQFF
TGCGCCAGCAGCTTGGGACTAGTTAACAATGAGCAGTTCTTC
>NA|TRBJ1-2|few|TRBV11-2
CASSRDGVGSYTF
TGTGCCAGCAGCCGAGACGGCGTGGGAAGCTACACCTTC
>NA|TRBJ2-1|NA|TRBV12-3/TRBV12-4
CASGGPGLMYNEQFF
TGTGCCAGCGGGGGGCCGGGACTAATGTACAATGAGCAGTTCTTC
>NA|TRBJ1-2|few|TRBV29-1
CSVERGFGYGYTF
TGCAGCGTTGAACGAGGATTCGGCTATGGCTACACCTTC
>NA|TRBJ2-1|few|TRBV7-9
CASSPGQVAYNEQFF
TGTGCCAGCAGCCCAGGGCAAGTCGCATACAATGAGCAGTTCTTC
>TRBD2|TRBJ2-5|few|TRBV5-1
CASSTGLAGGPSGETQYF
TGCGCCAGCAGTACGGGACTAGCGGGAGGGCCCTCTGGGGAGACCCAGTACTTC
>NA|TRBJ2-1|few|TRBV5-4
CASSAQNEQFF
TGTGCCAGCAGCGCCCAGAATGAGCAGTTCTTC
>TRBD2|TRBJ2-3|many|TRBV12-3/TRBV12-4
CASRTSGTDTQYF
TGTGCCAGCAGGACTAGCGGAACAGATACGCAGTATTTT
>NA|TRBJ2-2|few|TRBV5-6
CASSLFSDGTGELFF
TGTGCCAGCAGCCTATTCTCCGATGGTACCGGGGAGCTGTTTTTT
>NA|TRBJ2-5|NA|TRBV3-1
CASSQVGLTKETQYF
TGTGCCAGCAGCCAAGTGGGCCTAACAAAAGAGACCCAGTACTTC
>NA|TRBJ2-6|NA|TRBV5-6
CASSLVGDSGANVLTF
TGTGCCAGCAGCTTGGTGGGGGACTCTGGGGCCAACGTCCTGACTTTC
>NA|TRBJ2-5|NA|TRBV7-2
CASSSVDWDDQYF
TGTGCCAGCAGCTCTGTCGACTGGGACGACCAGTACTTC
>NA|TRBJ1-2|few|TRBV5-6
CASSLAMTARGYTF
TGTGCCAGCAGCCTCGCCATGACGGCCCGTGGCTACACCTTC
>TRBD1|TRBJ2-1|few|TRBV6-1
CAIRSGTGYDNEQFF
TGTGCCATCAGGTCCGGGACAGGGTATGACAATGAGCAGTTCTTC
>NA|TRBJ2-2|NA|TRBV20-1
CSARLGLGTGELFF
TGCAGTGCTAGATTAGGGCTGGGCACCGGGGAGCTGTTTTTT
>NA|TRBJ2-1|NA|TRBV3-1
CASSRQGGGYNEQFF
TGTGCCAGCAGCCGCCAGGGGGGGGGCTACAATGAGCAGTTCTTC
>NA|TRBJ1-2|NA|TRBV12-3/TRBV12-4
CASSSDRRGYTF
TGTGCCAGCAGTTCTGACAGACGAGGCTACACCTTC
>TRBD2|TRBJ2-5|NA|TRBV9
CASSVARTREETQYF
TGTGCCAGCAGCGTAGCCCGGACTAGAGAAGAGACCCAGTACTTC
>NA|TRBJ2-3|NA|TRBV18
CASSPPLDTQYF
TGTGCCAGCTCACCCCCTTTAGATACGCAGTATTTT
>TRBD2|TRBJ2-1|NA|TRBV12-3/TRBV12-4
CASSLGASGGDYNEQFF
TGTGCCAGCAGTTTAGGGGCTAGCGGGGGCGACTACAATGAGCAGTTCTTC
>NA|TRBJ2-7|NA|TRBV12-3/TRBV12-4
CASATSRSGTYEQYF
TGTGCCAGCGCCACCTCCCGTAGCGGCACCTACGAGCAGTACTTC
>TRBD1|TRBJ1-2|few|TRBV12-3/TRBV12-4
CASRPSGDRVDGYTF
TGTGCCAGCAGACCAAGCGGTGACAGGGTAGATGGCTACACCTTC
>TRBD1|TRBJ2-3|few|TRBV7-9
CASSPDRVADTQYF
TGTGCCAGCAGCCCTGACAGGGTTGCAGATACGCAGTATTTT
>NA|TRBJ1-2|NA|TRBV10-3
CAISEYSENYGYTF
TGTGCCATCAGTGAGTACAGCGAAAACTATGGCTACACCTTC
>NA|TRBJ1-5|NA|TRBV20-1
CSATAPVSGGQPQHF
TGCAGTGCTACCGCCCCGGTATCGGGTGGTCAGCCCCAGCATTTT
>NA|TRBJ1-2|few|TRBV5-1
CASSLNLANYGYTF
TGCGCCAGCAGCTTGAACCTAGCTAACTATGGCTACACCTTC
>TRBD1|TRBJ1-6|NA|TRBV9
CASSVSRGTAFGSPLHF
TGTGCCAGCAGCGTCTCCAGGGGGACGGCCTTCGGATCACCCCTCCACTTT
>NA|TRBJ2-6|NA|TRBV20-1
CSAFPLAQVHVLTF
TGCAGTGCCTTCCCCCTAGCCCAAGTTCACGTCCTGACTTTC
>TRBD1|TRBJ1-4|NA|TRBV7-8
CASGETGAATNEKLFF
TGTGCCAGCGGCGAGACAGGGGCTGCAACTAATGAAAAACTGTTTTTT
>NA|TRBJ2-1|NA|TRBV24-1
CATSDRTVNEQFF
TGTGCCACCAGTGACCGGACAGTGAATGAGCAGTTCTTC
>TRBD1|TRBJ1-2|NA|TRBV12-3/TRBV12-4
CASSFRAGGNYGYTF
TGTGCCAGCAGTTTTCGGGCAGGGGGCAACTATGGCTACACCTTC
>TRBD2|TRBJ2-5|few|TRBV10-3
CAISESPSGSETQYF
TGTGCCATCAGTGAGAGTCCCAGCGGGAGTGAGACCCAGTACTTC
>NA|TRBJ2-7|few|TRBV19
CASSIEPGSQYF
TGTGCCAGTAGTATAGAACCGGGATCGCAGTACTTC